This TCR beta chain was obtained from a study of type 1 regulatory T cells. Whole-study context: This in vitro CD4 product, T-allo10, is enriched for Tr1 cells and alloantigen-specific. Study-level points and caveats: Tr1 cells had a more restricted TCR repertoire than non-Tr1 cells.

One entry per CDR3 protein, called by TCRdb with MiXCR from the reads. Among 55,000 to 65,000 distinct CDR3 sequences listed, approximately 60% were seen once. To note about this clonotype: The antigen is undetermined.

Sequencing used cultured non-Tr1 T cells, either the whole culture or a sorted T cell fraction (not recorded which). This TCR came from a human donor in good health.

CDR3 region: CSVSRSVNQPQHF. The DNA for the CDR3 is TGCAGTGTTTCCAGGTCGGTTAATCAGCCCCAGCATTTT. The genes are TRBV20-1 and TRBJ1-5, with D unclear. The CDR3 spans 13 residues. The ends were cut back, 7 bases at V and 4 bases at J, with 14 bases in the middle. Per germline, CDR1 DFQATT and CDR2 SNEGSKA (reference sequence).